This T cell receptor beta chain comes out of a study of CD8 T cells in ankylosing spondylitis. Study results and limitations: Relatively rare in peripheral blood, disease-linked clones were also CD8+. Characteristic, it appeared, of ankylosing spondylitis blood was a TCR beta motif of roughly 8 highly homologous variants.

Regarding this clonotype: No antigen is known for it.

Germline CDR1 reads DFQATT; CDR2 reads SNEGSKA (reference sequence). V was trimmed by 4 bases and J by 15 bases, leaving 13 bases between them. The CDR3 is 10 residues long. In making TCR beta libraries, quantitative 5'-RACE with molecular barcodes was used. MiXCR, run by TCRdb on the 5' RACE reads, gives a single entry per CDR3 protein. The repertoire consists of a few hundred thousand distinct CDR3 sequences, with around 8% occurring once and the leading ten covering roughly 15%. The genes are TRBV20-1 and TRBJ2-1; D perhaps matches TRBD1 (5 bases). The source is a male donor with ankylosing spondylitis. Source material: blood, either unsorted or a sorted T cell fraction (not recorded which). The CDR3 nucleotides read TGCAGTGCTATAGACAGACTTCGGTTCTTC. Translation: CSAIDRLRFF.